A selection of T cell receptor beta chains follows, all from one sample in a study of shared clonotypes between healthy human individuals. The data were produced by immunoSEQ multiplex PCR, yet TCRdb's version contains in-frame clones alone and is incomplete. The profile shows about 690,000 clones, less than 95% of them singletons. Sequenced sample: memory CD8+ T cells from PBMCs. Every receptor here comes from a man aged 18 to 35 in good health. Some clones in this sample may be carry-over from other donors' samples. Both conserved end residues are part of each CDR3. A D gene is named only where the DNA matches it firmly. Not every row has a clone size; where given, it reads once, few, many or a size class.

J,D,size,V,CDR3,DNA
TRBJ2-7,-,-,TRBV5-5,CASSLEVGQVYEQYF,TGTGCCAGCAGCTTAGAAGTCGGACAAGTCTACGAGCAGTACTTC
TRBJ2-1,-,-,TRBV29-1,CSVANNEQFF,TGCAGCGTTGCAAACAATGAGCAGTTCTTC
TRBJ2-1,-,-,TRBV28,CASSSDYGVDSEQFF,TGTGCCAGCAGTTCGGACTATGGGGTCGACAGTGAGCAGTTCTTC
TRBJ1-3,-,once,TRBV11-2,CASSLDDRLSGNTIYF,TGTGCCAGCAGCTTAGATGACAGACTCTCTGGAAACACCATATATTTT
TRBJ2-1,-,once,TRBV7-8,CASSFGVFGNVPYNEQFF,TGTGCCAGCAGCTTTGGGGTTTTTGGGAACGTCCCCTACAATGAGCAGTTCTTC
TRBJ2-7,TRBD2,-,TRBV5-1,CASSARLATQEEQYF,TGCGCCAGCAGCGCACGACTAGCGACCCAAGAGGAGCAGTACTTC
TRBJ2-1,-,-,TRBV27,CASSLSIRAEQFF,TGTGCCAGCAGTTTATCAATTCGGGCAGAGCAGTTCTTC
TRBJ2-6,-,-,TRBV7-9,CASTPTGPGGANVLTF,TGTGCCAGCACACCGACAGGCCCGGGAGGGGCCAACGTCCTGACTTTC
TRBJ2-3,-,many,TRBV19,CASSTGREADTQYF,TGTGCCAGTTCCACGGGGCGGGAAGCAGATACGCAGTATTTT
TRBJ2-7,-,-,TRBV6-5,CASSYGGEQYF,TGTGCCAGCAGTTACGGGGGAGAGCAGTACTTC
TRBJ1-4,TRBD1,-,TRBV7-9,CASSSYRGRQEKLFF,TGTGCCAGCAGCTCCTACAGGGGGCGCCAAGAAAAACTGTTTTTT
TRBJ2-3,-,-,TRBV16,CASSQSGQGTDTQYF,TGTGCCAGCAGCCAATCTGGCCAGGGAACAGATACGCAGTATTTT
TRBJ2-4,-,few,TRBV4-3,CASSQDLGRGNIQYF,TGCGCCAGCAGCCAAGATTTAGGCAGGGGAAACATTCAGTACTTC
TRBJ2-2,TRBD2,-,TRBV18,CASSPPGLAGGTGELFF,TGTGCCAGCTCACCACCGGGACTAGCGGGAGGAACCGGGGAGCTGTTTTTT
TRBJ2-5,TRBD2,-,TRBV27,CASTQLRLAGGPRETQYF,TGTGCCAGCACCCAACTAAGACTGGCGGGAGGGCCACGGGAGACCCAGTACTTC
TRBJ2-7,-,-,TRBV4-1,CASSVREWGEQYF,TGCGCCAGCAGCGTCCGGGAGTGGGGCGAGCAGTACTTC
TRBJ2-1,TRBD2,-,TRBV9,CASSAASGSSYNEQFF,TGTGCCAGCAGCGCCGCTAGCGGGAGCTCCTACAATGAGCAGTTCTTC
TRBJ1-5,TRBD1,-,TRBV7-8,CASSQGVGQPQHF,TGTGCCAGCAGCCAGGGGGTCGGTCAGCCCCAGCATTTT
TRBJ2-7,-,-,TRBV13,CASSPRGGAYEQYF,TGTGCCAGCAGCCCCCGGGGCGGGGCCTACGAGCAGTACTTC
TRBJ2-5,-,-,TRBV7-3,CASSLNRETQYF,TGTGCCAGCAGCTTAAATCGGGAGACCCAGTACTTC
TRBJ2-6,-,-,TRBV27,CATQGAGANVLTF,TGTGCCACACAGGGTGCTGGGGCCAACGTCCTGACTTTC
TRBJ1-2,-,-,TRBV7-2,CASSFPAGEIYGYTF,TGTGCCAGCAGCTTTCCGGCAGGGGAGATCTATGGCTACACCTTC
TRBJ1-2,-,-,TRBV27,CASSFGPDSGYTF,TGTGCCAGCAGTTTCGGGCCGGATTCAGGCTACACCTTC
TRBJ2-7,TRBD1,-,TRBV27,CASRPQGAHGEQYF,TGTGCCAGCCGCCCCCAGGGGGCGCATGGCGAGCAGTACTTC
TRBJ2-1,-,once,TRBV28,CASSLWGTAVSYNEQFF,TGTGCCAGCAGTTTATGGGGGACTGCCGTTTCCTACAATGAGCAGTTCTTC
TRBJ1-2,TRBD1,-,TRBV6-5,CAAGDRGFHGYTF,TGTGCCGCGGGGGACAGGGGTTTTCATGGCTACACCTTC
TRBJ1-1,-,-,TRBV7-3,CASSLLGGASSTEAFF,TGTGCCAGCAGCTTATTAGGGGGTGCGTCGAGCACTGAAGCTTTCTTT
TRBJ1-5,-,-,TRBV9,CASSVAQGQPQHF,TGTGCCAGCAGCGTAGCACAGGGACAGCCCCAGCATTTT
TRBJ2-7,-,-,TRBV7-8,CASSLDGTYEQYF,TGTGCCAGCAGCTTAGACGGGACGTACGAGCAGTACTTC
TRBJ1-1,-,few,TRBV28,CASSFHVGVAVNTEAFF,TGTGCCAGCAGTTTCCATGTGGGGGTGGCGGTGAACACTGAAGCTTTCTTT
TRBJ2-5,TRBD2,once,TRBV7-3,CASSLGAGYLETQYF,TGTGCCAGCAGCTTAGGAGCGGGATATCTTGAGACCCAGTACTTC
TRBJ2-3,-,-,TRBV7-2,CASSMGGDTQYF,TGTGCCAGCAGCATGGGGGGAGATACGCAGTATTTT
TRBJ2-2,-,-,TRBV30,CAWSPKTTGELFF,TGTGCCTGGAGTCCCAAAACCACCGGGGAGCTGTTTTTT
TRBJ1-2,-,-,TRBV7-9,CASSLAGGPRDRGYTF,TGTGCCAGCAGCTTAGCAGGTGGGCCGAGGGATCGTGGCTACACCTTC
TRBJ2-7,-,-,TRBV27,CASSPLRSVTLAEQYF,TGTGCCAGCAGTCCCCTTCGGTCCGTGACGCTGGCCGAGCAGTACTTC
TRBJ2-7,-,-,TRBV28,CASRAHSYEQYF,TGTGCCAGCAGAGCACATTCCTACGAGCAGTACTTC
TRBJ1-1,-,-,TRBV9,CASSVGGQMNTEAFF,TGTGCCAGCAGCGTAGGCGGACAGATGAACACTGAAGCTTTCTTT
TRBJ2-1,-,-,TRBV4-1,CASSQGIRGGEQFF,TGCGCCAGCAGCCAAGGGATCCGAGGGGGTGAGCAGTTCTTC
TRBJ2-1,-,-,TRBV9,CASSVATGRGNEQFF,TGTGCCAGCAGCGTAGCTACAGGCCGAGGGAACGAGCAGTTCTTC
TRBJ2-3,TRBD1,-,TRBV27,CASSLLRTGEPDTQYF,TGTGCCAGCAGTTTATTGAGAACAGGGGAACCAGATACGCAGTATTTT
TRBJ1-5,-,-,TRBV13,CASSTRGSNQPQHF,TGTGCCAGCAGCACGCGGGGTAGCAATCAGCCCCAGCATTTT
TRBJ2-1,TRBD2,-,TRBV19,CASSFSGYYNEQFF,TGTGCCAGCTCTTTTAGCGGGTACTACAATGAGCAGTTCTTC
TRBJ2-3,-,-,TRBV28,CASSSGLLSTDTQYF,TGTGCCAGCAGTTCCGGGCTTTTATCCACAGATACGCAGTATTTT
TRBJ2-1,TRBD2,once,TRBV18,CASSQTPGLAGSDEQFF,TGTGCCAGCTCACAAACGCCGGGACTAGCGGGATCCGATGAGCAGTTCTTC